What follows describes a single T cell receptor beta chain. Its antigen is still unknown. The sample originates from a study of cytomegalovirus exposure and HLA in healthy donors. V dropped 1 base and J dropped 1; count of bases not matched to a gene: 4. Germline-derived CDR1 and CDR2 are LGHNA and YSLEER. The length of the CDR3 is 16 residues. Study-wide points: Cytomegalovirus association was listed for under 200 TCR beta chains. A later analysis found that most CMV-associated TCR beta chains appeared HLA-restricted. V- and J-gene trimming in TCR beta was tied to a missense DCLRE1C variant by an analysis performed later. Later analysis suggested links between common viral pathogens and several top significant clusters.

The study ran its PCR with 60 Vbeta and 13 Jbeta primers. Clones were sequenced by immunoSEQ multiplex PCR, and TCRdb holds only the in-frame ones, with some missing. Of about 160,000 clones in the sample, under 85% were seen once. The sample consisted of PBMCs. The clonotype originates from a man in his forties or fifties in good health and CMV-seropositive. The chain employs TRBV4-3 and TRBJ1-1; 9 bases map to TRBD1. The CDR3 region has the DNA TGCGCCAGCAGCCAAGCCCCGACAGGGGGGAACACTGAAGCTTTCTTT. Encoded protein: CASSQAPTGGNTEAFF.